This is a list of T cell receptor beta chains from one sample in a study of shared clonotypes between healthy human individuals. TCRdb's table, derived via immunoSEQ multiplex PCR, lists solely in-frame clones and lacks some. Among about 2.4 million clones listed, roughly 93% were seen once. The sequenced sample consisted of naive CD4+ T cells from PBMCs. The receptors were gathered from a young man in good health. Some clones in this sample may be carry-over from other donors' samples. Both conserved end residues are trimmed from each CDR3.

cdr3_aa | v_call
ASSLTSGTSRNTGELF | TRBV5-1
ASSLFGPIRGDTIY | TRBV27
ASSQGLVSLNTEAF | TRBV4-3
ASSPRTSGYTDTQY | TRBV5-1
ASSLVPASGSFPETQY | TRBV5-1
ASSLPGTHTGELF | TRBV5-4
ASSSRRYNEQF | TRBV28
ASSLVNRGQSTEAF | TRBV5-4
ASSVDRLVGNTIY | TRBV18
ASSVKGAGQPQH | TRBV2
ASILGVPTGYT | TRBV2
SVRYRGGEYGYT | TRBV29-1
ASTRQGGLGELF | TRBV9
ASSPTTSGSYEQY | TRBV5-4
ASRKWDTNEKLF | TRBV6-5
ASSPGDRYTEAF | TRBV7-8
ASGRSGTRLIEQY | TRBV6-1
ASYRDRGNGYT | TRBV5-5
ASRGGSNQPQH | TRBV6-5
ASSVDTLRLDTDTQY | TRBV9
ASSRGGSEQY | TRBV11-1
ASSEPRQGLAGLTSYNEQF | TRBV9
ASSRSDVAF | TRBV4-3
ASSVRPVRSATEAF | TRBV9
ATRLTGLGTGELF | TRBV6-6
ASKQGGIGELF | TRBV6-6
ASSYEGLAYNEQF | TRBV7-3
ASSYRGASGNTIY | TRBV6-5
ASGLAGGSDTQY | TRBV5-1
ASSKRGVNTEAF | TRBV19
ASSLRSRTGGDPRNEQF | TRBV7-6
ASSQVVGANVLT | TRBV4-1
ASSPPRTGANTEAF | TRBV5-1
ASSLTAGTGSEKLF | TRBV5-1
ASSSRGGGLTDTQY | TRBV11-3
ASKGQGYNEQF | TRBV28
SVNRESSGANVLT | TRBV29-1
ASSPGTESYEQY | TRBV9
ASSFSVSVSPYGYT | TRBV5-4
ASSAGQSGLAKNIQY | TRBV6-1
ASSYLPRNSDNEQF | TRBV6-5
ASSSTIDRAGELF | TRBV5-1